This T cell receptor beta chain appears in the sequencing data of a study of chemoradiotherapy in HPV16-positive cancers. TCRdb's table, derived via immunoSEQ multiplex PCR, lists solely in-frame clones and lacks some. The data contain under 35,000 clones, around 89% of them singletons. Repertoires were sampled repeatedly during chemoradiotherapy. The V gene's germline CDR1 is MDHEN and CDR2 SYDVKM. The junction had 8 bases not matched to a gene; V was cut back by 0 bases and J by 5 bases. The CDR3 extends over 16 amino acids. Sequenced material: blood, taken from a patient who underwent chemoradiotherapy. The chain uses TRBV28 and TRBJ2-7; 9 positions agree with TRBD1. This TCR was recovered from a human donor with HPV-associated anogenital cancer. CDR3 residues: CASSLWGGQGPHEQYF. In DNA form, the CDR3 reads TGTGCCAGCAGTTTATGGGGGGGACAGGGCCCCCACGAGCAGTACTTC.